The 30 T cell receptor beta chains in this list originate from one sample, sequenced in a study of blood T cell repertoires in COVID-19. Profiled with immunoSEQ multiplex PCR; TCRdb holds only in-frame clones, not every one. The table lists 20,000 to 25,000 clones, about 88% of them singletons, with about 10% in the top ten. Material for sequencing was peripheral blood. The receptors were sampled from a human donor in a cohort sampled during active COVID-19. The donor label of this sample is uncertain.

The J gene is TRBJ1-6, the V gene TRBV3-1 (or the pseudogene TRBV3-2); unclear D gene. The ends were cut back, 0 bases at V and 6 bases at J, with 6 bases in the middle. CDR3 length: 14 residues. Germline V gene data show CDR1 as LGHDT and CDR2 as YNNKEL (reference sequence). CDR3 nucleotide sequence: TGTGCCAGCAGCCAAGAGGGCAGTAATTCACCCCTCCACTTT. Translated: CASSQEGSNSPLHF.

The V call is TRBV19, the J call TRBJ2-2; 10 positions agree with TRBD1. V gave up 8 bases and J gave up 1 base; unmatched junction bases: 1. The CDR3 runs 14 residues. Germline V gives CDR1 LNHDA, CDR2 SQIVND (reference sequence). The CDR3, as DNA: TGTGCCAGTCGGGACAGGGGGAACACCGGGGAGCTGTTTTTT. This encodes CASRDRGNTGELFF.

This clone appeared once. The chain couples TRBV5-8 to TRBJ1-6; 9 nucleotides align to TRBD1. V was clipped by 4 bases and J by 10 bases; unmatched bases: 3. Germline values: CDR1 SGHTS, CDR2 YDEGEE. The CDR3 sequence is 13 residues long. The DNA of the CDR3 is TGTGCCAGCAGCGGGGACAGGGCATCACCCCTCCACTTT. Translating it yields CASSGDRASPLHF.

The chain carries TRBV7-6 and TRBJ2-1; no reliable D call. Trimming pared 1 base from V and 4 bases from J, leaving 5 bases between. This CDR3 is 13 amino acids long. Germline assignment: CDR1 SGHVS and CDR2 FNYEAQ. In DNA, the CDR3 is TGTGCCAGCAGCTTAGACCGGTACAATGAGCAGTTCTTC. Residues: CASSLDRYNEQFF.

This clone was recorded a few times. The CDR3 coding sequence is TGTGCCAGCAGCTTCAGGGGAGGCTACACCTTC. Its translation is CASSFRGGYTF. The chain recombines TRBV11-2 with TRBJ1-2; maybe TRBD1 (6 bases). The V end was cut by 3 bases, the J end by 8 bases, with 7 bases between. Germline V gene lookup returns CDR1 SGHAT and CDR2 FQNNGV. This CDR3 region has 11 residues.

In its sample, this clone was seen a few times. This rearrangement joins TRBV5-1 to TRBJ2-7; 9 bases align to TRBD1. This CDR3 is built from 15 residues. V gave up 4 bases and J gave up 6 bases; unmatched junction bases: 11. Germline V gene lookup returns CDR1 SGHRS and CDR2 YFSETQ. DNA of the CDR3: TGCGCCAGCAGCCTGGGATTGGGACAGGGCGGCGAGCAGTACTTC. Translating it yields CASSLGLGQGGEQYF.

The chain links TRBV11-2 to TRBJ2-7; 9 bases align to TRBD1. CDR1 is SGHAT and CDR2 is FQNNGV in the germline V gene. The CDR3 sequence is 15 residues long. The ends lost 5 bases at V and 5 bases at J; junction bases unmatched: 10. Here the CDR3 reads CASSQPGTGKDEQYF. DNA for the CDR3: TGTGCCAGCAGCCAGCCCGGGACAGGGAAAGACGAGCAGTACTTC.

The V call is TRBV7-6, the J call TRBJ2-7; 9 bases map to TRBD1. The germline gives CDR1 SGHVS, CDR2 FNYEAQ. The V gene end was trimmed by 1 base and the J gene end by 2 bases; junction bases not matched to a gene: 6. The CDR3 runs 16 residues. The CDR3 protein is CASSLEQGASAYEQYF. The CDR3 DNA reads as TGTGCCAGCAGCTTAGAACAGGGGGCGTCGGCCTACGAGCAGTACTTC.

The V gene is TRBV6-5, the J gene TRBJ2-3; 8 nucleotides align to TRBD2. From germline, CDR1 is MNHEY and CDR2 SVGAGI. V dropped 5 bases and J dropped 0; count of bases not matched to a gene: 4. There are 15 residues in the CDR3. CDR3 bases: TGTGCCAGCAGTCGTAGCGGGATTAGCACAGATACGCAGTATTTT. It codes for CASSRSGISTDTQYF.

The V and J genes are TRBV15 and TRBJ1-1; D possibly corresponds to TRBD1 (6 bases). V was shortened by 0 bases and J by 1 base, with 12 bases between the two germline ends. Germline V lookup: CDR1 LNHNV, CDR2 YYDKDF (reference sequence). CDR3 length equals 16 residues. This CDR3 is CATSRDLGGSNTEAFF. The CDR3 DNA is TGTGCCACCAGCAGAGATCTTGGGGGCTCGAACACTGAAGCTTTCTTT.

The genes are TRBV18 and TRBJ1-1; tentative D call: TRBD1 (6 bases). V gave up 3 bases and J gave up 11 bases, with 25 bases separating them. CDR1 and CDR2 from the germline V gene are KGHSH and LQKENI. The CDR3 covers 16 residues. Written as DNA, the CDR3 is TGTGCCAGCTCACCTCCCGGGTCTACAGGGAGTGGCGAGGCTTTCTTT. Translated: CASSPPGSTGSGEAFF.

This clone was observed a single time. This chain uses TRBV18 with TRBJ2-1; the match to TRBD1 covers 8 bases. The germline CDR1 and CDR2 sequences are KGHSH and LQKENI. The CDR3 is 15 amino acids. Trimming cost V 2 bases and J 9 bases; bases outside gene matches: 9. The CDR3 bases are TGTGCCAGCTCACCAATTACAGGGGGGATCGGTGAGCAGTTCTTC. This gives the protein CASSPITGGIGEQFF. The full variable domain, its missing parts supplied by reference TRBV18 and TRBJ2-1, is NAGVMQNPRHLVRRRGQEARLRCSPMKGHSHVYWYRQLPEEGLKFMVYLQKENIIDESGMPKERFSAEFPKEGPSILRIQQVVRGDSAAYFCASSPITGGIGEQFFGPGTRLTVL.

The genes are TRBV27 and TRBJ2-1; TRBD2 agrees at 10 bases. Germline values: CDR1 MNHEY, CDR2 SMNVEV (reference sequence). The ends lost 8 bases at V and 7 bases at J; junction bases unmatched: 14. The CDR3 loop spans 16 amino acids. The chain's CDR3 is CASGRKRLAGENEQFF. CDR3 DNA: TGTGCCAGCGGTAGAAAGCGGCTAGCGGGAGAAAATGAGCAGTTCTTC.

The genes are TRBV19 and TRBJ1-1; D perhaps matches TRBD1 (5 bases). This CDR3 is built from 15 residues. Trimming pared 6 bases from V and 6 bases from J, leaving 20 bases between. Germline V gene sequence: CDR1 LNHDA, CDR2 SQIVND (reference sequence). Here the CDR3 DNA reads TGTGCCAGTAGCTCCTTCCCTGGGGGGAAATCTGAAGCTTTCTTT. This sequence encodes CASSSFPGGKSEAFF.

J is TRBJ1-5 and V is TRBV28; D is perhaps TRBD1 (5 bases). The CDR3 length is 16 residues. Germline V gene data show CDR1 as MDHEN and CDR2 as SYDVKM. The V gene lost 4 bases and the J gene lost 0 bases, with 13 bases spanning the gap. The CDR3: CASSSRTFYSNQPQHF. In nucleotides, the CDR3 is TGTGCCAGCAGTTCAAGGACATTTTATAGCAATCAGCCCCAGCATTTT. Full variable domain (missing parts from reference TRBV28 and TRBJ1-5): DVKVTQSSRYLVKRTGEKVFLECVQDMDHENMFWYRQDPGLGLRLIYFSYDVKMKEKGDIPEGYSVSREKKERFSLILESASTNQTSMYLCASSSRTFYSNQPQHFGDGTRLSIL.

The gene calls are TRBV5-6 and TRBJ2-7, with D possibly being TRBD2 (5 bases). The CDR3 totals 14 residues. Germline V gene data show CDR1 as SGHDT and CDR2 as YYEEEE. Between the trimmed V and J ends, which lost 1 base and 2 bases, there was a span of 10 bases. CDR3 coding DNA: TGTGCCAGCAGCTTGTCGGACTCCACCTACGAGCAGTACTTC. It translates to CASSLSDSTYEQYF. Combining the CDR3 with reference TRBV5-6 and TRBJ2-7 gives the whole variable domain DAGVTQSPTHLIKTRGQQVTLRCSPKSGHDTVSWYQQALGQGPQFIFQYYEEEERQRGNFPDRFSGHQFPNYSSELNVNALLLGDSALYLCASSLSDSTYEQYFGPGTRLTVT.

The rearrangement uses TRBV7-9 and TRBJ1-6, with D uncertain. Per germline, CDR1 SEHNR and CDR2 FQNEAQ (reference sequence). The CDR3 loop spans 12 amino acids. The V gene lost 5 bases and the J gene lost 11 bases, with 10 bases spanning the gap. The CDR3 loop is CASSADYPPLHF. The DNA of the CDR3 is TGTGCCAGCAGCGCGGACTATCCACCCCTCCACTTT. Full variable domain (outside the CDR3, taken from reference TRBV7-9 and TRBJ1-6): DTGVSQNPRHKITKRGQNVTFRCDPISEHNRLYWYRQTLGQGPEFLTYFQNEAQLEKSRLLSDRFSAERPKGSFSTLEIQRTEQGDSAMYLCASSADYPPLHFGNGTRLTVT.

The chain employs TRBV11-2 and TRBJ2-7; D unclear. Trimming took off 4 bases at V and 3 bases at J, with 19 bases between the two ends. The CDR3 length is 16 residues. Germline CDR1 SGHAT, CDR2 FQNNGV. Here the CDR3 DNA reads TGTGCCAGCAGCTCCGCCGGTCTGAGAGGAAGCTACGAGCAGTACTTC. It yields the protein CASSSAGLRGSYEQYF.

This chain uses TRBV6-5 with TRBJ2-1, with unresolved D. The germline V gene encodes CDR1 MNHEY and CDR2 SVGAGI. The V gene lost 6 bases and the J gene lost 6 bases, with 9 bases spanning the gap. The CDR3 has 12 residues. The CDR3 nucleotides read TGTGCCAGCAGCCGACATGCCAATGAGCAGTTCTTC. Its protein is CASSRHANEQFF.

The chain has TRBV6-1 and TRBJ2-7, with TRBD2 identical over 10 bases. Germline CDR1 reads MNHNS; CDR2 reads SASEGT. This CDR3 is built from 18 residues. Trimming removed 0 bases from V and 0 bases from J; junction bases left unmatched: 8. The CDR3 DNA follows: TGTGCCAGCAGTGAAGCGCTTCGGTCTAGCGGGAGCTCCTACGAGCAGTACTTC. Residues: CASSEALRSSGSSYEQYF.

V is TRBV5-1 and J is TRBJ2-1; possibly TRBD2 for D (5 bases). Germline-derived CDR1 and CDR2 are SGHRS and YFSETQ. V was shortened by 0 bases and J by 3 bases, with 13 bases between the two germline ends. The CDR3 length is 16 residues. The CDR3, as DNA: TGCGCCAGCAGCTTGGTACCCGGACTTCTCTACAATGAGCAGTTCTTC. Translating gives CASSLVPGLLYNEQFF. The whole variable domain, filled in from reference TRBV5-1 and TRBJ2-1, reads KAGVTQTPRYLIKTRGQQVTLSCSPISGHRSVSWYQQTPGQGLQFLFEYFSETQRNKGNFPGRFSGRQFSNSRSEMNVSTLELGDSALYLCASSLVPGLLYNEQFFGPGTRLTVL.

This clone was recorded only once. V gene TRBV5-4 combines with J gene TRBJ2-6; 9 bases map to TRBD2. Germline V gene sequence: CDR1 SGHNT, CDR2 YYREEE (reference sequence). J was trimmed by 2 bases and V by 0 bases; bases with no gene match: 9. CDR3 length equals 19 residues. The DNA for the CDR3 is TGTGCCAGCAGCTTGGCCCAGCTAGCGGGAAACGCTGGGGCCAACGTCCTGACTTTC. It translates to CASSLAQLAGNAGANVLTF.

The CDR3 here is CASSFETGGTDTQYF. Here the CDR3 DNA reads TGTGCCAGCAGTTTCGAGACAGGGGGCACAGATACGCAGTATTTT. This chain joins TRBV28 and TRBJ2-3; TRBD1 aligns across 8 bases. J gave up 1 base and V 3 bases, and 3 bases lay outside the gene matches. Germline CDR1 is MDHEN and CDR2 is SYDVKM. This CDR3 contains 15 residues. Using reference TRBV28 and TRBJ2-3 for the parts outside the CDR3, the full variable domain is DVKVTQSSRYLVKRTGEKVFLECVQDMDHENMFWYRQDPGLGLRLIYFSYDVKMKEKGDIPEGYSVSREKKERFSLILESASTNQTSMYLCASSFETGGTDTQYFGPGTRLTVL.

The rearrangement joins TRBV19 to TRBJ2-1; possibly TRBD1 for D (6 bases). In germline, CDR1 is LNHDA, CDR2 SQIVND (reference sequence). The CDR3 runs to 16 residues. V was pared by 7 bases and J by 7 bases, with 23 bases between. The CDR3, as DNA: TGTGCCAGTACAACCTCTTGGGACATACGATTTAATGAGCAGTTCTTC. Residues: CASTTSWDIRFNEQFF.

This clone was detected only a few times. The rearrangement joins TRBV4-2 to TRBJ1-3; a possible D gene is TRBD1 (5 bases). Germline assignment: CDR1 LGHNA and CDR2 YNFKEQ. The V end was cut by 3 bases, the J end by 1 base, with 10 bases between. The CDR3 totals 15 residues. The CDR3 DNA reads TGTGCCAGCAGCCAGGCAGGGACTTCTGGAAACACCATATATTTT. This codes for CASSQAGTSGNTIYF.

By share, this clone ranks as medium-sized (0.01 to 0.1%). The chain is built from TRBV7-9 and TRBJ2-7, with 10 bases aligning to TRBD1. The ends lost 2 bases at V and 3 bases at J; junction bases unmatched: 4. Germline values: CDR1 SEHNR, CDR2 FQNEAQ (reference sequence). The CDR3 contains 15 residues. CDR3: CASSLSGTGVYEQYF. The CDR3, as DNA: TGTGCCAGCAGCTTATCCGGGACAGGGGTCTACGAGCAGTACTTC.

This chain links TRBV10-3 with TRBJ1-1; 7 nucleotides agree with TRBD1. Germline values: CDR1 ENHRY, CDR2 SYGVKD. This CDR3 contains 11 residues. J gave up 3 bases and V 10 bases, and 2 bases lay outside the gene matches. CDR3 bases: TGTGCCACAGGGACAGACACTGAAGCTTTCTTT. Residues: CATGTDTEAFF.

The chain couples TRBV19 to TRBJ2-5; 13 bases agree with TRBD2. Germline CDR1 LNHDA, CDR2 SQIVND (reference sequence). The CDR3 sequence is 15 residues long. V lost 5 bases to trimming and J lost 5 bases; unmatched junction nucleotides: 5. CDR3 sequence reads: CASSLGLAGAETQYF. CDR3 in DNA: TGTGCCAGTAGTTTAGGACTAGCGGGGGCGGAGACCCAGTACTTC. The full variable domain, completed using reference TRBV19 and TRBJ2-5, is DGGITQSPKYLFRKEGQNVTLSCEQNLNHDAMYWYRQDPGQGLRLIYYSQIVNDFQKGDIAEGYSVSREKKESFPLTVTSAQKNPTAFYLCASSLGLAGAETQYFGPGTRLLVL.

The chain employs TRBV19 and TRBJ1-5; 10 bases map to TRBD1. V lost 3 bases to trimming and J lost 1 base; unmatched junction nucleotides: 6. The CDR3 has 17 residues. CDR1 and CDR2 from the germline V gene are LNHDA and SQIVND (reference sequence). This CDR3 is CASSMRDRGRSNQPQHF. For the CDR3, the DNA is TGTGCCAGTAGTATGAGGGACAGGGGCCGGAGCAATCAGCCCCAGCATTTT.

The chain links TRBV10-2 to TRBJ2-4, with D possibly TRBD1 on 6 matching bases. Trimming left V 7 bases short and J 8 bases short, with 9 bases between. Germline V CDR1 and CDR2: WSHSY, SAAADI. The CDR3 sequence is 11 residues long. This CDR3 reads CASKSGDIQYF. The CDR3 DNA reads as TGCGCCAGCAAGTCAGGGGACATTCAGTACTTC.